The 27 T cell receptor beta chains below were found in one sample sequenced in a study of blood T cell repertoires in COVID-19. Data came from immunoSEQ multiplex PCR; TCRdb stores just in-frame clones and leaves some out. The data show a few hundred thousand clones, 80% to 85% seen once. The specimen sequenced was PBMCs or T cells enriched from blood (not recorded which). These receptors originate from a man aged 50-60 years who had recovered from COVID-19.

Many counts were recorded for this clone. V usage is TRBV5-5 and J usage is TRBJ1-1; possible D gene TRBD1, 5 bases. Germline loops: CDR1 SGHKS, CDR2 YYEKEE (reference sequence). Trimming stripped 2 bases from V and 11 bases from J, with 16 bases between. CDR3 size: 13 residues. The chain's CDR3 is CASSLRQFENAFF. CDR3 DNA sequence: TGTGCCAGCAGCTTAAGACAGTTCGAGAATGCTTTCTTT. Complete variable domain (other parts from reference TRBV5-5 and TRBJ1-1): DAGVTQSPTHLIKTRGQQVTLRCSPISGHKSVSWYQQVLGQGPQFIFQYYEKEERGRGNFPDRFSARQFPNYSSELNVNALLLGDSALYLCASSLRQFENAFFGQGTRLTVV.

V and J are TRBV29-1 and TRBJ2-2; the D is unclear. The germline V gene encodes CDR1 SQVTM and CDR2 ANQGSEA. Trimming took off 6 bases at V and 8 bases at J, with 7 bases between the two ends. There are 10 residues in the CDR3. This chain's CDR3 is CSVLEGELFF. In DNA form, the CDR3 reads TGCAGCGTCCTTGAGGGGGAGCTGTTTTTT.

The chain's CDR3 is CASSRDGTTTDTQYF. CDR3 coding DNA: TGCGCCAGCAGCCGCGACGGGACTACAACAGATACGCAGTATTTT. This chain connects TRBV5-1 to TRBJ2-3; 7 bases align to TRBD2. The ends lost 4 bases at V and 3 bases at J; junction bases unmatched: 8. Germline V gives CDR1 SGHRS, CDR2 YFSETQ. The CDR3 contains 15 residues.

This clone was observed once. V gene TRBV19 combines with J gene TRBJ1-2; 8 positions match TRBD1. V shed 3 bases, J shed 11 bases, and the junction held 14 bases outside the gene matches. Germline V gene data show CDR1 as LNHDA and CDR2 as SQIVND (reference sequence). The CDR3 spans 15 residues. The CDR3 loop is CASSMIPGTGGGYTF. CDR3 DNA sequence: TGTGCCAGTAGTATGATCCCCGGGACAGGTGGAGGATACACCTTC.

The genes are TRBV7-9 and TRBJ1-5, with D tentatively TRBD1 (5 bases). The germline CDR1 and CDR2 sequences are SEHNR and FQNEAQ (reference sequence). Trimming cost V 2 bases and J 6 bases, with 11 bases left between them. CDR3 length equals 14 residues. CDR3: CASSLSQGGQPQHF. The CDR3 DNA reads TGTGCCAGCAGCTTAAGCCAGGGAGGTCAGCCCCAGCATTTT.

The V call is TRBV15, the J call TRBJ1-2, with unresolved D. Trimming cost V 5 bases and J 6 bases, with 10 bases left between them. Germline V gene sequence: CDR1 LNHNV, CDR2 YYDKDF (reference sequence). The CDR3 runs to 12 residues. CDR3 amino acids: CATSSLEDGYTF. DNA for the CDR3: TGTGCCACCAGCTCCCTGGAGGATGGCTACACCTTC.

For the CDR3, the DNA is TGCGCCAGCAGCTCCGAGCCGGACAGGGCCACAGATACGCAGTATTTT. This codes for CASSSEPDRATDTQYF. J is TRBJ2-3 and V is TRBV5-1; 8 nucleotides align to TRBD1. V shed 3 bases and J 2 bases; nucleotides not matched to a gene: 8. The CDR3 consists of 16 residues. Germline V lookup: CDR1 SGHRS, CDR2 YFSETQ.

The chain carries TRBV28 and TRBJ2-4; D might be TRBD2 (6 bases). V lost 3 bases and J lost 1, with 7 bases in between. CDR1 and CDR2 from the germline V gene are MDHEN and SYDVKM. CDR3 length equals 14 residues. CDR3 sequence (DNA): TGTGCCAGCAGTTTTCGGGGGGCCAAAAACATTCAGTACTTC. It yields the protein CASSFRGAKNIQYF.

This clone has a handful of counts. V gene TRBV28 combines with J gene TRBJ1-6, with 7 bases fitting TRBD1. This CDR3 contains 16 residues. V shed 5 bases, J shed 10 bases, and the junction held 14 bases outside the gene matches. The germline gives CDR1 MDHEN, CDR2 SYDVKM. This chain's CDR3 is CASSLGQASSGSPLHF. For the CDR3, the DNA is TGTGCCAGCAGTCTAGGACAGGCCTCCTCGGGGTCACCCCTCCACTTT.

This chain links TRBV10-2 with TRBJ2-7; a possible D gene is TRBD1 (6 bases). The V end lost 7 bases, the J end lost 4 bases, and 20 bases lay between the germline ends. This CDR3 has 15 residues. The germline V gene encodes CDR1 WSHSY and CDR2 SAAADI. Here the CDR3 reads CASTRPGATAYEQYF. CDR3 coding DNA: TGCGCCAGCACCCGACCAGGGGCCACTGCGTACGAGCAGTACTTC.

Here the CDR3 reads CASSPFSSGNTIYF. CDR3 coding DNA: TGTGCCAGCAGCCCCTTTTCCTCTGGAAACACCATATATTTT. V and J are TRBV28 and TRBJ1-3, with unresolved D. Trimming removed 6 bases from V and 0 bases from J, with 9 bases in between. This CDR3 has 14 residues. CDR1 MDHEN and CDR2 SYDVKM come from the germline V gene.

This clone was counted between two and nine times. The genes are TRBV5-6 and TRBJ2-5; 7 nucleotides match TRBD1. This CDR3 comprises 13 residues. Germline assignment: CDR1 SGHDT and CDR2 YYEEEE. The trim removed 2 bases at V and 4 bases at J, leaving 2 bases unmatched. The DNA of the CDR3 is TGTGCCAGCAGCTTTAGGGGGCGAGAGACCCAGTACTTC. Amino acid sequence: CASSFRGRETQYF.

The gene calls are TRBV6-1 and TRBJ2-3; 8 nucleotides match TRBD2. With V trimmed by 0 bases and J by 4 bases, 9 bases remained unmatched. The CDR3 is 17 residues long. From germline, CDR1 is MNHNS and CDR2 SASEGT. The CDR3 region has the DNA TGTGCCAGCAGTGAAGCGCTTCGAGCGGGAGTGCCAGATACGCAGTATTTT. Amino acid sequence: CASSEALRAGVPDTQYF.

The chain has TRBV5-6 and TRBJ2-5, with TRBD1 identical over 8 bases. The germline V gene encodes CDR1 SGHDT and CDR2 YYEEEE. Losses at the gene ends were 0 bases for V and 1 base for J; bases not matched to a gene: 2. The CDR3 covers 15 residues. CDR3 in amino acids: CASSLAGQGQETQYF. The CDR3 nucleotides read TGTGCCAGCAGCTTGGCCGGACAGGGCCAAGAGACCCAGTACTTC.

The J gene is TRBJ2-6, the V gene TRBV7-3; 8 bases align to TRBD1. The germline CDR1 and CDR2 sequences are SGHTA and FQGTGA. V lost 5 bases and J lost 1; bases outside the gene matches: 1. CDR3 length equals 15 residues. In DNA form, the CDR3 reads TGTGCCAGCAGCCGGACAGGGTCTGGGGCCAACGTCCTGACTTTC. It encodes CASSRTGSGANVLTF. The full variable domain, rest sourced from reference TRBV7-3 and TRBJ2-6, is GAGVSQTPSNKVTEKGKYVELRCDPISGHTALYWYRQSLGQGPEFLIYFQGTGAADDSGLPNDRFFAVRPEGSVSTLKIQRTERGDSAVYLCASSRTGSGANVLTFGAGSRLTVL.

This chain joins TRBV19 and TRBJ1-3, with 11 bases fitting TRBD1. V gave up 5 bases and J gave up 3 bases; unmatched junction bases: 6. The CDR3 sequence is 16 residues long. Germline CDR1 LNHDA, CDR2 SQIVND (reference sequence). CDR3 residues: CASSPRTGGYGNTIYF. DNA for the CDR3: TGTGCCAGTAGTCCCAGGACAGGGGGCTATGGAAACACCATATATTTT. The variable domain in full, completed from reference TRBV19 and TRBJ1-3, reads DGGITQSPKYLFRKEGQNVTLSCEQNLNHDAMYWYRQDPGQGLRLIYYSQIVNDFQKGDIAEGYSVSREKKESFPLTVTSAQKNPTAFYLCASSPRTGGYGNTIYFGEGSWLTVV.

The V and J genes are TRBV5-6 and TRBJ1-2; D call uncertain. Between the trimmed V and J ends, which lost 4 bases and 4 bases, there was a span of 14 bases. The CDR3 is 14 amino acids. CDR1 is SGHDT, CDR2 YYEEEE, per germline. The CDR3 region has the DNA TGTGCCAGCAGCAGAACAGAAAACTTCTATGGCTACACCTTC. Translating it yields CASSRTENFYGYTF.

This clone was seen once. V and J are TRBV27 and TRBJ1-1; TRBD1 aligns across 11 bases. V dropped 7 bases and J dropped 5; count of bases not matched to a gene: 6. Germline V gives CDR1 MNHEY, CDR2 SMNVEV (reference sequence). The CDR3 totals 14 residues. CDR3 coding DNA: TGTGCCAGCACCAGGACAGGGGGCCGTACTGAAGCTTTCTTT. It is translated as CASTRTGGRTEAFF.

The rearrangement joins TRBV18 to TRBJ1-1; weak D call: TRBD1 (6 bases). Per germline, CDR1 KGHSH and CDR2 LQKENI. With 3 bases removed from V and 1 base from J, the gap between germline ends came to 12 bases. The CDR3 covers 15 residues. The CDR3 protein is CASSPLGAKNTEAFF. DNA of the CDR3: TGTGCCAGCTCACCCCTGGGGGCCAAGAACACTGAAGCTTTCTTT.

The genes are TRBV6-5 and TRBJ2-5; 8 bases align to TRBD2. The V gene end was trimmed by 6 bases and the J gene end by 5 bases; junction bases not matched to a gene: 8. This CDR3 has 14 residues. CDR1 is MNHEY, CDR2 SVGAGI, per germline. The CDR3 sequence is CASSKAGARETQYF. The CDR3 region has the DNA TGTGCCAGCAGCAAAGCGGGGGCACGGGAGACCCAGTACTTC.

V is TRBV19 and J is TRBJ2-3, with D perhaps TRBD1 (6 bases). Per germline, CDR1 LNHDA and CDR2 SQIVND (reference sequence). V was pared by 2 bases and J by 6 bases, with 15 bases between. This CDR3 is 15 amino acids long. CDR3 DNA sequence: TGTGCCAGTAGTATACAGAGGGGGTTCGGGGATACGCAGTATTTT. Residues: CASSIQRGFGDTQYF. The full variable domain, completed using reference TRBV19 and TRBJ2-3, is DGGITQSPKYLFRKEGQNVTLSCEQNLNHDAMYWYRQDPGQGLRLIYYSQIVNDFQKGDIAEGYSVSREKKESFPLTVTSAQKNPTAFYLCASSIQRGFGDTQYFGPGTRLTVL.

The chain combines TRBV29-1 with TRBJ1-1, with D unclear. V shed 5 bases and J shed 11 bases, with 18 bases lying between them. The CDR3 runs to 12 residues. CDR1 and CDR2 (germline): SQVTM, ANQGSEA. The CDR3 DNA sequence: TGCAGCGTTTATGGTCGTGTTGCCGAGGCTTTCTTT. This translates into CSVYGRVAEAFF.

This clone has only a few counts. V is TRBV5-7 and J is TRBJ1-2; TRBD1 aligns across 9 bases. TRBV5-7 is an ORF; its function is uncertain. This CDR3 spans 18 amino acids. The J segment lost 0 bases and the V segment lost 3 bases, leaving 12 bases of the junction unmatched. The CDR3 DNA is TGTGCCAGCAGCTGCCCAAGGACAGGGGACTCCCCTAACTATGGCTACACCTTC. Translation: CASSCPRTGDSPNYGYTF.

The rearrangement joins TRBV4-1 to TRBJ2-1, with 9 bases aligning to TRBD2. This CDR3 spans 16 amino acids. Germline V gene lookup returns CDR1 MGHRA and CDR2 YSYEKL. The J segment lost 5 bases and the V segment lost 5 bases, leaving 10 bases of the junction unmatched. The CDR3 DNA is TGCGCCAGCAGCTTATCCAGCGGGGGGTGGGACAATGAGCAGTTCTTC. As protein: CASSLSSGGWDNEQFF.

V gene TRBV14 combines with J gene TRBJ1-1; D remains ambiguous. This CDR3 is 16 amino acids long. Trimming took off 0 bases at V and 1 base at J, with 12 bases between the two ends. CDR1 is SGHDN, CDR2 FVKESK, per germline. This chain's CDR3 is CASSQDPFGRNTEAFF. CDR3 in DNA: TGTGCCAGCAGCCAAGATCCCTTCGGGAGGAACACTGAAGCTTTCTTT.

The V gene is TRBV3-1 (or the pseudogene TRBV3-2), the J gene TRBJ2-3; D not certain. Germline values: CDR1 LGHDT, CDR2 YNNKEL (reference sequence). Trimming pared 5 bases from V and 8 bases from J, leaving 14 bases between. The CDR3 contains 13 residues. DNA of the CDR3: TGTGCCAGCAGCTTATCGACGACGGGTACGCAGTATTTT. Translating it yields CASSLSTTGTQYF.

V usage is TRBV4-3 and J usage is TRBJ2-7, with a tentative D call TRBD1 (5 bases). Looked up from germline, CDR1 is LGHNA and CDR2 is YSLEER. Trimming removed 1 base from V and 2 bases from J, with 9 bases in between. CDR3 length: 14 residues. CDR3 residues: CASSQGGATYEQYF. The CDR3 DNA follows: TGCGCCAGCAGCCAAGGGGGCGCTACCTACGAGCAGTACTTC.